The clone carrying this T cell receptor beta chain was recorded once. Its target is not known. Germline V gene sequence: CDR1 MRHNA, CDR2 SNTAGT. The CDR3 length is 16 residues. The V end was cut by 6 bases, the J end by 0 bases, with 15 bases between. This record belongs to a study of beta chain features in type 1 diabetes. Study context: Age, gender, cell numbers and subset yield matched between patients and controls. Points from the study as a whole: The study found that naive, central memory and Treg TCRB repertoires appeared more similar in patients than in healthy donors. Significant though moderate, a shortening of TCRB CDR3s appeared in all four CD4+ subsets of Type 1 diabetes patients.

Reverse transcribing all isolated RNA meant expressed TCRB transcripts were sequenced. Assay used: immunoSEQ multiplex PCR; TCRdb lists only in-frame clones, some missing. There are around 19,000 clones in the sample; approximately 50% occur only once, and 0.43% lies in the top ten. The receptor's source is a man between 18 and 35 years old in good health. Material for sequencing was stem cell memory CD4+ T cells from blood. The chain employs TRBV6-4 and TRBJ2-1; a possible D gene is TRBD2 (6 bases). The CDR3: CASSDQRASSYNEQFF. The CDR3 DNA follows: TGTGCCAGCAGCGATCAGCGGGCAAGCTCCTACAATGAGCAGTTCTTC.